This T cell receptor (beta chain) was retrieved from a study of T cells in Graves' hyperthyroidism and ophthalmopathy. General study points: Appearing also in blood were most of the thyroid clonotypes expanded above 0.001.

Germline CDR1 DFQATT, CDR2 SNEGSKA (reference sequence). The CDR3 has 15 residues. J lost 2 bases, V lost 3 bases, and 2 bases had no gene match. Amplification of TCR beta CDR3 regions used RNA as the template. First-round RT-PCR of the TCR CDR3 relied on the HTBI primer set. Using its own MiXCR run on the multiplex PCR reads, TCRdb lists one record per CDR3 protein. In the table there are some 740,000 distinct CDR3 sequences, 11% to 15% of which are singletons. In making diagnoses, clinical symptoms, serum thyroxine and TRAb, thyroid ultrasound and orbital computed tomography were all used. A roughly 10 ml volume of fresh peripheral blood provided the PBMCs. This clonotype was observed a few times. Antigen: not known.

Sequencing was performed on blood. The V and J genes are TRBV20-1 and TRBJ2-6; 9 positions agree with TRBD1. The clonotype comes from a woman aged 18 to 35 with Graves' hyperthyroidism. CDR3: CSARTGGAGANVLTF. CDR3 nucleotides: TGCAGTGCTAGGACAGGGGGGGCTGGGGCCAACGTCCTGACTTTC.